These 2 T cell receptor beta chains were all obtained from the same sample, sequenced in a study of blood T cell repertoires in COVID-19. The data were produced by immunoSEQ multiplex PCR, yet TCRdb's version contains in-frame clones alone and is incomplete. The sample includes 300,000 or so clones, roughly nine tenths seen only once; the top ten take roughly 2.9%. Sample: PBMCs or T cells enriched from blood (not recorded which). Receptors were obtained from a woman between 45 and 60 years old who had been exposed to COVID-19.

This rearrangement joins TRBV5-6 to TRBJ2-5; 11 positions agree with TRBD2. Germline V CDR1 and CDR2: SGHDT, YYEEEE. The CDR3 has 14 amino acids. V was pared by 4 bases and J by 2 bases, with 1 base of the junction left unmatched. The DNA for the CDR3 is TGTGCCAGCAGCGTAGCGGGGGGGCAAGAGACCCAGTACTTC. Its translation: CASSVAGGQETQYF.

The chain links TRBV5-1 to TRBJ2-1; D is ambiguous. Germline-derived CDR1 and CDR2 are SGHRS and YFSETQ. Trimming cost V 1 base and J 5 bases, with 4 bases left between them. This CDR3 is 12 amino acids long. The chain's CDR3 is CASSLHNNEQFF. In nucleotides, the CDR3 is TGCGCCAGCAGCTTGCACAACAATGAGCAGTTCTTC.